This T cell receptor beta chain came from a study of blood T cell repertoires in COVID-19. Study overall: Samples came from the United States, Italy and Spain, spanning acute and convalescent COVID-19. Sample material is recorded as cDNA or gDNA derived from T cells, B-cell-depleted T cells, or PBMCs.

Source study methods: Scientists estimated how many nucleated cells there were by amplifying reference gene primers. Only in-frame clones appear in the TCRdb table, and some are missing; sequencing was by immunoSEQ multiplex PCR. That table furnishes V, J and clone size, whereas the DNA furnished D and trimming. This sample has some 85,000 clones, with 78% found just once. V gave up 6 bases and J gave up 0 bases; unmatched junction bases: 8. Germline assignment: CDR1 LNHNV and CDR2 YYDKDF (reference sequence). The CDR3 has 16 residues. In Seattle, patients joined the study during active infection and were tracked longitudinally.

The receptor was derived from a man in his 70s with COVID-19, enrolled during active disease. Sequenced input: peripheral blood. This chain joins TRBV15 and TRBJ2-1; 7 bases map to TRBD2. CDR3 loop: CATSQPRGISYNEQFF. The CDR3 DNA sequence: TGTGCCACCAGTCAACCGCGGGGGATCTCCTACAATGAGCAGTTCTTC. The full variable domain, completed using reference TRBV15 and TRBJ2-1, is DAMVIQNPRYQVTQFGKPVTLSCSQTLNHNVMYWYQQKSSQAPKLLFHYYDKDFNNEADTPDNFQSRRPNTSFCFLDIRSPGLGDTAMYLCATSQPRGISYNEQFFGPGTRLTVL.